Detailed here is one T cell receptor beta chain. Antigen specificity is unknown. Per the germline V gene, CDR1 is MNHEY and CDR2 is SVGAGI. The V end lost 5 bases, the J end lost 2 bases, and 14 bases lay between the germline ends. The CDR3 sequence is 15 residues long. The method was immunoSEQ multiplex PCR; TCRdb's version includes in-frame clones alone and lacks a portion of them. The sample shows more than 100,000 clones, more than 70% of them seen only once. The data derive from a study of T cells in localized non-small cell lung cancer. Study-wide results and caveats: Turning up in adjacent lung were a median roughly 59 of the top 100 tumor clones. Tumor samples were not multi-region, leaving intratumor heterogeneity unexcluded.

The V and J genes are TRBV6-5 and TRBJ2-3; the D gene could be TRBD1 or TRBD2 (5 bases each). The source is a female donor over 55 with stage I lung adenocarcinoma. Sample: peripheral blood, taken before any cancer treatment. CDR3 loop: CASSRDGIPTDTQYF. As DNA, the CDR3 is TGTGCCAGCAGTCGGGACGGCATTCCCACAGATACGCAGTATTTT.